This entry is about one T cell receptor (beta chain). The specificity of this receptor is unknown. It has no much larger one-base neighbor in the sample; base qualities were not kept. This same CDR3 is encoded by further DNA sequences in the sample. Trimming removed 5 bases from V and 3 bases from J, leaving 5 bases between the germline ends. CDR1 and CDR2, looked up from the germline V gene, are MGHRA and YSYEKL. The CDR3 measures 11 amino acids from cysteine to phenylalanine. The sequence is cut down to CDR3 DNA, 33 bases in frame from base 1. CD8 naive samples were obtained by positive selection for CCR7 among CD45RO-negative cells, yielding a CD45RA+CCR7+ population from which TemRA cells were excluded. The donors were healthy, HIV-negative adults with no recently reported acute infections or vaccinations. All donors were Caucasian adults living in Nashville, Tennessee, USA. Blood was obtained by leukapheresis, after which PBMCs were separated by Ficoll-Histopaque density gradient centrifugation and cryopreserved in liquid nitrogen vapor phase. Purity and quantity of every magnetically sorted T cell population were checked by analytical flow cytometry. From each sorted fraction, genomic DNA was isolated and quantified by UV absorbance on a Nanodrop 2000c.

The entry originates in a study of shared clonotypes between healthy human individuals (dated by TCRdb to the early 2020s). About the full investigation: The cohort comprised a couple of women and three men aged 18 to 49 years. Each donor's leukapheresis produced roughly between roughly 0.85 and 10 billion PBMCs. To increase sequencing depth and limit assay-specific biases, different laboratories used diverse techniques to prepare libraries and sequence TCR repertoires. For each donor, CD4 naive and CD4 memory were each given three plates, CD8 naive was given two plates, and CD8 memory was given one plate. Blood TCR repertoires of roughly 5 healthy adults were deeply sequenced to estimate repertoire size and the extent of clonotype sharing between individuals.

TCR CDR3 regions were amplified from genomic DNA by multiplex PCR using the deep immunoSEQ assay. Extracted genomic DNA from each cell subset was spread evenly across all wells of several immunoSEQ 96-well plates, with each plate serving as a replicate. For sorted subsets, approximately 210 ng genomic DNA, equal to tens of thousands of T cell genomes, was loaded into each replicate PCR. Purified libraries were measured with a Qubit 3.0 fluorometer, size-checked on a Bioanalyzer 2100, and measured again with the KAPA Library Quantification kit. Each immunoSEQ 96-well plate was sequenced on its own single-read 150-cycle Illumina NextSeq 550 flow cell. As for the original processing: Because the immunoSEQ output included only junctional sequences and no quality scores, the filtering could not be the same as the filtering used for full-length reads. To assign V/J genes and CDR3, sequences were annotated using PyIR, a Python wrapper for IgBLAST v1.9, with IMGT germline references. Any read was removed if the V/J assignment was weak (E-value above 1e-6), the CDR3 was missing, or the read contained stop codons, out-of-frame junctions, or ambiguous translated residues. V3J clonotypes were defined as sequences sharing the same inferred V gene, J gene, and CDR3 amino acid sequence. Percentage overlap between repertoires was computed as shared unique clonotypes divided by the size of the smaller repertoire. Three approaches were used to assess repertoire richness: RTK rarefaction, the Chao1 estimator, and Recon v2.1 estimates of unobserved clonotypes. OLGA was used to compute generation probabilities for all TCRbeta clonotypes that the gDNA method yielded from a few donors. Not all clones reach the TCRdb copy of this immuneACCESS table, which keeps in-frame sequences only. Checked studies attribute under half of the gap to unresolved V genes and leave the rest unexplained. V and J calls and clone size are given by that table; D and trimming were obtained from the DNA. The sample includes about 2.1 million clones, with roughly 91% observed a single time. The ten largest account for more than 1.5% of the sample.

Study-wide findings and limitations: Higher generation probabilities were observed for clonotypes shared by all four sorted-subset donors than for non-shared clonotypes. The small number of donors limited the genetic and exposure-history diversity represented. Even with the large sequencing depth, rarefaction of the sorted-subset datasets indicated that sequencing was incomplete. Sampling was restricted to blood, and TCR repertoires in tissues likely differ from the TCR repertoires found in blood. Roughly 5.2% of naive CD4, 3% to 3.5% of naive CD8, 2.3% of memory CD4, and around 0.4% of memory CD8 clonotypes were shared across several donors. Pairwise subsampling indicated that sequencing depth was expected to affect the degree of clonotype sharing among donors. Estimated clonotype richness was generally larger for naive than for memory subsets.

The sample comprised naive CD8+ T cells from PBMCs. The cell subset or site label here, explained by the study, means: CD45RA+CCR7+. Recombination linked TRBV4-1 to TRBJ2-7; no D gene can be assigned with confidence. The TCR comes from a man aged 18 to 35 in good health. Some clones in this sample may be carry-over from other donors' samples. The DNA sequence is as follows: TGCGCCAGCAGCGTTGGCTACGAGCAGTACTTC. This is translated as CASSVGYEQYF.